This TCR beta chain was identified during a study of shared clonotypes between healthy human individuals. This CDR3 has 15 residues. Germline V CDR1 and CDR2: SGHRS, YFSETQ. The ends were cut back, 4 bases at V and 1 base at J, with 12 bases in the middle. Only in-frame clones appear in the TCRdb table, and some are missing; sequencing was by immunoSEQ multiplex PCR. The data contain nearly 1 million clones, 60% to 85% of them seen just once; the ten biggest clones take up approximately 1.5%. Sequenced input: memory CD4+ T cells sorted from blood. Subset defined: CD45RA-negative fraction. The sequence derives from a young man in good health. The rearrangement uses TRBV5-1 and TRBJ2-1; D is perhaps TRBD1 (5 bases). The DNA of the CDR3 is TGCGCCAGCAGCCCTAGGCAGGGATCCTACAATGAGCAGTTCTTC. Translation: CASSPRQGSYNEQFF. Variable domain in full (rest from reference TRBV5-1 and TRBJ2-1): KAGVTQTPRYLIKTRGQQVTLSCSPISGHRSVSWYQQTPGQGLQFLFEYFSETQRNKGNFPGRFSGRQFSNSRSEMNVSTLELGDSALYLCASSPRQGSYNEQFFGPGTRLTVL.